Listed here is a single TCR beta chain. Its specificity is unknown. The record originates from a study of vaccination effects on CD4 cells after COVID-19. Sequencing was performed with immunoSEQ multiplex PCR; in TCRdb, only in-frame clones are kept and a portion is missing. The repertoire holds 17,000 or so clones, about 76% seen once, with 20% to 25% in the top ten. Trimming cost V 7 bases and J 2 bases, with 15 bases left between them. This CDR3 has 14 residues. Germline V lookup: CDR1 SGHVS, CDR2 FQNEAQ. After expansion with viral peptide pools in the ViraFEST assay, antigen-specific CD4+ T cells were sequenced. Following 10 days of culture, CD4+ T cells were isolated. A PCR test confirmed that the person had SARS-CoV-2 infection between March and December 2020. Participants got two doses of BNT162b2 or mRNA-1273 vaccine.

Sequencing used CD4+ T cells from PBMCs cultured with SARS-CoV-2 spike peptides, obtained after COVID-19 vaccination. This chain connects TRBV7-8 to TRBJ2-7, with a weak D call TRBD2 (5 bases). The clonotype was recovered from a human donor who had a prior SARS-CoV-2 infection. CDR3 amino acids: CASNPAGSPYEQYF. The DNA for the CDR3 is TGTGCCAGCAATCCCGCGGGCTCGCCCTACGAGCAGTACTTC.